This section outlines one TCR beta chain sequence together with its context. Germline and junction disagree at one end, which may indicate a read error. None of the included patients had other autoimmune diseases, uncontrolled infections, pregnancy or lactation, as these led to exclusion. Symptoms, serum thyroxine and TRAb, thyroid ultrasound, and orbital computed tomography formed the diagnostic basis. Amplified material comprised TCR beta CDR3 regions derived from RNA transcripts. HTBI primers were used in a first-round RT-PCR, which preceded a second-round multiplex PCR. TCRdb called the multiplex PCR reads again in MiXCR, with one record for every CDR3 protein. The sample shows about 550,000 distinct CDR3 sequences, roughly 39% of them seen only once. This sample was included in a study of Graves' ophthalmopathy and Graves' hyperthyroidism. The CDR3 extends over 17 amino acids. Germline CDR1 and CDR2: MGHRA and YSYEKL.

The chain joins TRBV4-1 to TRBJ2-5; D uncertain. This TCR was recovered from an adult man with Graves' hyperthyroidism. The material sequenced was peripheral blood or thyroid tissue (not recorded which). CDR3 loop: CASSQLPTHRTKKTQYF. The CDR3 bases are TGTGCCAGCAGCCAACTCCCTACCCACAGAACGAAAAAGACCCAGTACTTC.